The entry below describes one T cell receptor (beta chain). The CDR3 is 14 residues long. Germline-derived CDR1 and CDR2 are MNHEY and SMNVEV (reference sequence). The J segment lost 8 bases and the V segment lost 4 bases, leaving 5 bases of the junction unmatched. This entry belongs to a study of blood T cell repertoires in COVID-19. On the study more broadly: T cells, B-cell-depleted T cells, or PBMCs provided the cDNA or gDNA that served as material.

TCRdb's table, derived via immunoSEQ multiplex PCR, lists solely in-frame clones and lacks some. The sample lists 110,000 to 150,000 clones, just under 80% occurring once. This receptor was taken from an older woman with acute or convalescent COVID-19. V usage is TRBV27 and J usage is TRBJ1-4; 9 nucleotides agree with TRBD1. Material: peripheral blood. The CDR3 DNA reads TGTGCCAGCAGTTACGGGACAGGGACGGAAAAACTGTTTTTT. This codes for CASSYGTGTEKLFF.